These 13 T cell receptor beta chains originate from one sample sequenced in a study of blood T cell repertoires in COVID-19. Some clones are missing from TCRdb's copy, which holds only in-frame ones; the method was immunoSEQ multiplex PCR. Of approximately 71,000 clones listed, roughly 80% were seen once; the top ten hold 23%. Input material: peripheral blood. These TCRs come from a human donor in a cohort sampled during active COVID-19.

The chain couples TRBV5-1 to TRBJ2-7; 10 bases match TRBD1. After removal of 4 bases from V and 6 bases from J, the junction contained 7 bases not matched to a gene. Germline V gene data show CDR1 as SGHRS and CDR2 as YFSETQ. The CDR3 extends over 14 amino acids. CDR3 in amino acids: CASSAGQGVGEQYF. DNA of the CDR3: TGCGCCAGCAGCGCCGGACAGGGGGTGGGCGAGCAGTACTTC.

The chain is built from TRBV28 and TRBJ2-3, with D possibly being TRBD1 (6 bases). Trimming took off 11 bases at V and 4 bases at J, with 13 bases between the two ends. The CDR3 is 12 amino acids. Germline V CDR1 and CDR2: MDHEN, SYDVKM. This chain's CDR3 is CASGRGSDTQYF. The CDR3 bases are TGTGCCTCAGGCAGGGGCTCAGATACGCAGTATTTT.

This sequence joins TRBV4-3 and TRBJ1-4, with 8 nucleotides matching TRBD1. V was clipped by 0 bases and J by 8 bases; unmatched bases: 8. Germline-derived CDR1 and CDR2 are LGHNA and YSLEER. The CDR3 contains 16 residues. The CDR3 bases are TGCGCCAGCAGCCAAGATACCCGGACAGGGTTCGAAAAACTGTTTTTT. Its protein product is CASSQDTRTGFEKLFF.

This chain links TRBV13 with TRBJ2-5; 9 positions match TRBD1. The CDR3 sequence is 15 residues long. The V and J ends lost 4 bases and 5 bases, in that order; junction bases with no gene match: 8. CDR1 and CDR2 (germline): PRHDT, FYEKMQ (reference sequence). The CDR3 region has the DNA TGTGCCAGCAGCTCAAATGGGGACAGGGCGGAGACCCAGTACTTC. This translates into CASSSNGDRAETQYF.

This clone occurred many times. V usage is TRBV19 and J usage is TRBJ1-2; D not resolved. Germline-derived CDR1 and CDR2 are LNHDA and SQIVND (reference sequence). This CDR3 is 13 amino acids long. Trimming left V 5 bases short and J 2 bases short, with 9 bases between. The CDR3, as DNA: TGTGCCAGTAGTCCCATGGAGAACTATGGCTACACCTTC. It encodes CASSPMENYGYTF.

This chain links TRBV7-8 with TRBJ1-1, with 9 bases fitting TRBD1. From germline, CDR1 is SGHVS and CDR2 FQNEAQ. This CDR3 is 14 amino acids long. J was trimmed by 8 bases and V by 1 base; bases with no gene match: 5. The CDR3 nucleotides read TGTGCCAGCAGCTTAGACCGGGACAGGGCCGAAGCTTTCTTT. Protein sequence: CASSLDRDRAEAFF. Complete variable domain (other parts from reference TRBV7-8 and TRBJ1-1): GAGVSQSPRYKVAKRGQDVALRCDPISGHVSLFWYQQALGQGPEFLTYFQNEAQLDKSGLPSDRFFAERPEGSVSTLKIQRTQQEDSAVYLCASSLDRDRAEAFFGQGTRLTVV.

The CDR3 spells CASSVGGLAGLTGELFF. The CDR3 coding sequence is TGTGCCAGCAGCGTAGGCGGGCTAGCGGGGCTCACCGGGGAGCTGTTTTTT. The V and J genes are TRBV9 and TRBJ2-2; 9 nucleotides line up with TRBD2. This CDR3 has 17 residues. Germline lookup yields CDR1 SGDLS and CDR2 YYNGEE. V lost 0 bases, J lost 4 bases, and 7 bases stayed unmatched. Full variable domain (rest looked up from reference TRBV9 and TRBJ2-2): DSGVTQTPKHLITATGQRVTLRCSPRSGDLSVYWYQQSLDQGLQFLIQYYNGEERAKGNILERFSAQQFPDLHSELNLSSLELGDSALYFCASSVGGLAGLTGELFFGEGSRLTVL.

The rearrangement joins TRBV6-1 to TRBJ1-2; maybe TRBD1 (6 bases). CDR3 length equals 16 residues. Trimming cost V 3 bases and J 4 bases, with 18 bases left between them. Germline V lookup: CDR1 MNHNS, CDR2 SASEGT. DNA for the CDR3: TGTGCCAGCAGTGACCGGGACAAGGCCTCTGGCTATGGCTACACCTTC. It encodes CASSDRDKASGYGYTF.

The chain couples TRBV2 to TRBJ2-7, with 7 bases fitting TRBD1. The CDR3 sequence is 15 residues long. Losses at the gene ends were 1 base for V and 4 bases for J; bases not matched to a gene: 7. In germline, CDR1 is SNHLY, CDR2 FYNNEI. CDR3 region: CASSEGPQGWYEQYF. The CDR3 region has the DNA TGTGCCAGCAGTGAAGGCCCACAGGGGTGGTACGAGCAGTACTTC.

V gene TRBV7-2 combines with J gene TRBJ1-2; the D gene is possibly TRBD1 (5 bases). Germline V gives CDR1 SGHTA, CDR2 FQGNSA. The length of the CDR3 is 13 residues. Trimming cost V 1 base and J 6 bases, with 9 bases left between them. The CDR3 reads CASSLGQLHGYTF. The DNA for the CDR3 is TGTGCCAGCAGCTTAGGACAGCTTCATGGCTACACCTTC.

This clone was found a few times. This chain links TRBV10-1 with TRBJ2-2, with unresolved D. V gave up 4 bases and J gave up 4 bases, with 7 bases separating them. The CDR3 extends over 13 amino acids. In germline, CDR1 is WNHNN, CDR2 SYGVQD (reference sequence). The CDR3 sequence is CASSATVTGELFF. CDR3 DNA sequence: TGCGCCAGCAGTGCAACGGTCACCGGGGAGCTGTTTTTT.

This clone was detected only once. The chain carries TRBV19 and TRBJ2-1, with 12 bases fitting TRBD2. Germline values: CDR1 LNHDA, CDR2 SQIVND (reference sequence). Trimming at V came to 7 bases and at J to 3 bases, leaving 10 bases not matched to a gene. The CDR3 covers 17 residues. As DNA, the CDR3 is TGTGCCAGTATGGGTCTGGGACTAGCGGGCCTCTACAATGAGCAGTTCTTC. This sequence encodes CASMGLGLAGLYNEQFF. The complete variable domain, with remaining parts taken from reference TRBV19 and TRBJ2-1, reads DGGITQSPKYLFRKEGQNVTLSCEQNLNHDAMYWYRQDPGQGLRLIYYSQIVNDFQKGDIAEGYSVSREKKESFPLTVTSAQKNPTAFYLCASMGLGLAGLYNEQFFGPGTRLTVL.

The rearrangement links TRBV14 to TRBJ1-1; D not resolved. Germline CDR1 and CDR2: SGHDN and FVKESK. Trimming shortened V by 4 bases and J by 3 bases, and 21 bases separated the two germline ends. The CDR3 runs to 17 residues. The CDR3 loop reads CASSPIEVMSIDTEAFF. The CDR3 DNA sequence: TGTGCCAGCAGCCCCATTGAGGTCATGAGTATCGACACTGAAGCTTTCTTT.